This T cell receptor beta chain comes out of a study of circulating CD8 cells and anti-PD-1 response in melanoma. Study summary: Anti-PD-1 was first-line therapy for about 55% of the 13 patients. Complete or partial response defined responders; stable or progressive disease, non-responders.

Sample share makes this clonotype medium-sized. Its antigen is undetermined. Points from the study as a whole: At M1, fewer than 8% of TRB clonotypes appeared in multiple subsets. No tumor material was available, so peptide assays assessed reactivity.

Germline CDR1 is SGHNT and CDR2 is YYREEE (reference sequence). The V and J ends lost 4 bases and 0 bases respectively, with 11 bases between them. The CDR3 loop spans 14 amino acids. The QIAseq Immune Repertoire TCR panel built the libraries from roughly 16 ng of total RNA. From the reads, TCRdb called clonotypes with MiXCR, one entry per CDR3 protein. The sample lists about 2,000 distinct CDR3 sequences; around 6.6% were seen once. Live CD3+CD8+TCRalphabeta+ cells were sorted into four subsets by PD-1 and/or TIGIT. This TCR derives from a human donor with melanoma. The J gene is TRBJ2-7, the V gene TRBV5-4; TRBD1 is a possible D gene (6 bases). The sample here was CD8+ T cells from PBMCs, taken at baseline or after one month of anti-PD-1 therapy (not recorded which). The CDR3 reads CASSLTGSSYEQYF. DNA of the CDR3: TGTGCCAGCAGCCTTACAGGGAGCTCCTACGAGCAGTACTTC.